The 10 T cell receptor beta chains below all came from one sample that was sequenced in a study of Graves' ophthalmopathy and Graves' hyperthyroidism. As the template, RNA transcripts were used to amplify TCR beta CDR3 regions. An initial RT-PCR round employing HTBI primers preceded a second-round multiplex PCR. TCRdb called the multiplex PCR reads again in MiXCR, with one record for every CDR3 protein. Of tens of thousands of distinct CDR3 sequences in the sample, about 50% were seen once. The specimen sequenced was peripheral blood. The source of these receptors is an adult man with Graves' ophthalmopathy.

This chain joins TRBV25-1 and TRBJ2-1; 14 positions agree with TRBD2. The CDR3 covers 14 residues. Losses at the gene ends were 6 bases for V and 9 bases for J; bases not matched to a gene: 4. Germline lookup yields CDR1 MGHDK and CDR2 SYGVNS. The CDR3 sequence: CASRGTSGSPEQFF. In DNA form, the CDR3 reads TGTGCCAGCAGGGGGACTAGCGGGAGTCCTGAGCAGTTCTTC.

This clonotype was recorded many times. V gene TRBV7-9 combines with J gene TRBJ1-5, with 8 bases fitting TRBD1. V was clipped by 5 bases and J by 6 bases; unmatched bases: 9. In germline, CDR1 is SEHNR, CDR2 FQNEAQ (reference sequence). CDR3 size: 15 residues. The CDR3, as DNA: TGTGCCAGCAGCCTTACAGGACAGGGAGGTCAGCCCCAGCATTTT. Amino acid sequence: CASSLTGQGGQPQHF.

V is TRBV19 and J is TRBJ2-7, with D perhaps matching TRBD2 (6 bases). This CDR3 is built from 13 residues. Trimming cost V 3 bases and J 6 bases, with 12 bases left between them. Germline values: CDR1 LNHDA, CDR2 SQIVND (reference sequence). As DNA, the CDR3 is TGTGCCAGTAGTATTGCCGGCGGGATCGAGCAGTACTTC. Its protein is CASSIAGGIEQYF.

The chain combines TRBV20-1 with TRBJ2-3, with 11 nucleotides matching TRBD2. From germline, CDR1 is DFQATT and CDR2 SNEGSKA (reference sequence). V was clipped by 6 bases and J by 2 bases; unmatched bases: 7. The CDR3 length is 15 residues. CDR3 residues: CSAVRLAGYTDTQYF. As DNA, the CDR3 is TGCAGTGCCGTCCGACTAGCGGGATACACAGATACGCAGTATTTT.

This clonotype was counted at least ten times. The junction does not match germline at one end; this may be a read error. The chain recombines TRBV6-5 with TRBJ1-4; D might be TRBD1 (5 bases). This CDR3 spans 15 amino acids. Germline-derived CDR1 and CDR2 are MNHEY and SVGAGI. For the CDR3, the DNA is TGTGCTAGCAGTTACACGGGGGCAACTAATGAAAAACTGTTTTTT. Encoded protein: CASSYTGATNEKLFF.

Ten or more counts support this clonotype. The J gene is TRBJ2-1, the V gene TRBV5-1; 7 bases agree with TRBD2. The V and J ends lost 4 bases and 2 bases, in that order; junction bases with no gene match: 9. Germline values: CDR1 SGHRS, CDR2 YFSETQ. The CDR3 has 16 residues. CDR3 sequence (DNA): TGCGCCAGCAGCCGGGGGGTCGGGAGTGCCTACAATGAGCAGTTCTTC. It codes for CASSRGVGSAYNEQFF.

The genes are TRBV7-8 and TRBJ1-2; D unresolved. Germline assignment: CDR1 SGHVS and CDR2 FQNEAQ. The V end lost 2 bases, the J end lost 4 bases, and 14 bases lay between the germline ends. The CDR3 is 15 amino acids. CDR3 residues: CASSLSTGGPYGYTF. The CDR3 coding sequence is TGTGCCAGCAGCTTATCGACGGGCGGACCCTATGGCTACACCTTC.

This clonotype was found many times. This sequence joins TRBV20-1 and TRBJ2-5; D uncertain. The CDR3 runs to 12 residues. The germline CDR1 and CDR2 sequences are DFQATT and SNEGSKA (reference sequence). Trimming shortened V by 6 bases and J by 4 bases, and 12 bases separated the two germline ends. Written as DNA, the CDR3 is TGCAGTGCCGTCCCGGGTGGAGAGACCCAGTACTTC. Amino acid sequence: CSAVPGGETQYF.

This clonotype has a count of ten or more. The rearrangement uses TRBV29-1 and TRBJ1-1; no clear D gene. Trimming stripped 4 bases from V and 1 base from J, with 13 bases between. The CDR3 contains 14 residues. The V gene's germline CDR1 is SQVTM and CDR2 ANQGSEA. The CDR3 loop is CSVGLGTKNTEAFF. The CDR3 nucleotides read TGCAGCGTTGGGCTAGGCACCAAGAACACTGAAGCTTTCTTT.

A single count supports this clonotype. The chain recombines TRBV10-3 with TRBJ2-5; 7 nucleotides match TRBD2. From germline, CDR1 is ENHRY and CDR2 SYGVKD. Trimming cost V 2 bases and J 5 bases; bases outside gene matches: 5. The CDR3 covers 14 residues. The CDR3 DNA reads TGTGCCATCAGTGAGCGCTGTAGCGGGGAGACCCAGTACTTC. Translated: CAISERCSGETQYF.